The present entry profiles one T cell receptor (beta chain) with its context. These data originate in a study of blood T cell repertoires in COVID-19. On the study more broadly: Sites across the United States, Italy and Spain contributed samples from acute and convalescent COVID-19. Nucleic acid was either cDNA or gDNA, and it came from T cells, B-cell-depleted T cells, or PBMCs.

The V and J ends lost 6 bases and 2 bases respectively, with 13 bases between them. Germline loops: CDR1 SNHLY, CDR2 FYNNEI. CDR3 length: 14 amino acids. In the original analysis: Amplification from reference gene primers served as the basis for estimated nucleated cell counts. Sequenced by immunoSEQ multiplex PCR; TCRdb stores in-frame clones only, minus some. V, J and clone size reflect that table, while D and trimming were determined from the DNA. The sample holds roughly 100,000 clones, 65% to 80% seen once. The TCR comes from a woman in her sixties or seventies with acute or convalescent COVID-19. The specimen sequenced was peripheral blood. V and J are TRBV2 and TRBJ1-2; D is perhaps TRBD1 (6 bases). The CDR3 DNA follows: TGTGCCAGCAGGGCGACAGGTTGGAACTATGGCTACACCTTC. This codes for CASRATGWNYGYTF.